The T cell receptor (beta chain) under discussion was sequenced for a study of T cells in Graves' hyperthyroidism and ophthalmopathy. Background on the study: Before treatment of any kind, peripheral blood was taken at initial diagnosis.

This clonotype has more than one count but fewer than ten. Antigen: not known. Points from the study as a whole: Blood also showed most of the thyroid clonotypes that were expanded above 0.001.

Amplified regions were TCR beta CDR3 sequences from RNA transcripts. A set of HTBI primers served as the primers for a first-round RT-PCR of the TCR CDR3. Each CDR3 protein gets one entry after TCRdb re-called the multiplex PCR reads with MiXCR. Of hundreds of thousands of distinct CDR3 sequences listed, about 15% were seen once; the top ten hold about 13%. V gave up 0 bases and J gave up 4 bases, with 9 bases separating them. Germline V gene lookup returns CDR1 MNHEY and CDR2 SVGEGT. The CDR3 is made up of 14 amino acids. Ophthalmopathy in the patients scored at least 3 on Clinical Activity Score and at least 4 on NOSPECS grade, lasting under 3 months. The PBMCs were taken from about 10 ml of fresh peripheral blood.

Sequencing input: blood. This chain uses TRBV6-2 or TRBV6-3 with TRBJ1-2, with unresolved D. The receptor was derived from a man aged 18-30 years with Graves' ophthalmopathy. The CDR3 DNA reads TGTGCCAGCAGTTACTCGGCGGAGAGCTATGGCTACACCTTC. Translated, it gives CASSYSAESYGYTF.